This TCR beta chain stems from a study of CD8 T cells in ankylosing spondylitis. Findings and limits, study-wide: The study looked at matched synovial fluid samples from ankylosing spondylitis patients. Disease-linked clones were reported to be significantly enriched there. Reactive arthritis synovial fluid and blood previously showed some of these motif variants. The study identified a TCR beta motif of several highly homologous variants that appeared characteristic of ankylosing spondylitis blood.

One entry per CDR3 protein results from TCRdb running MiXCR on the 5' RACE reads. The sample holds a few hundred thousand distinct CDR3 sequences; approximately 20% are singletons and the top ten take roughly a sixth. About this clonotype: Its antigen is undetermined.

Trimming removed 0 bases from V and 5 bases from J, with 11 bases in between. The CDR3 is 14 residues long. From germline, CDR1 is SGHRS and CDR2 YFSETQ. The TCR originated in a male donor with ankylosing spondylitis. The material sequenced was blood, either unsorted or a sorted T cell fraction (not recorded which). The J gene is TRBJ2-5, the V gene TRBV5-1; D possibly uses TRBD1 or TRBD2 (5 bases each). Here the CDR3 DNA reads TGCGCCAGCAGCTTGGCCCGGGACCGGGAGACCCAGTACTTC. Translated, it gives CASSLARDRETQYF.